The rows below give T cell receptor beta chains drawn from one sample of a study of PD-L1 blockade in urothelial cancer. Measured with immunoSEQ multiplex PCR; TCRdb has only the in-frame clones, and not every one. The sample gives 75,000 to 95,000 clones, around four fifths of which show up once; about 7.4% is in the top ten. Sequences were derived from PBMCs, sampled around atezolizumab (anti-PD-L1) treatment. Every receptor here comes from a man aged 40-49 years with urothelial cancer. Both conserved end residues are trimmed from each CDR3.

v_call cdr3_aa
TRBV7-3 ASSLGTTSETQY
TRBV10-1 ASSEATDTQY
TRBV11-3 ASSFPSGELF
TRBV19 ASSITGPEKLF
TRBV11-2 ASSSTGKVFETQY
TRBV25-1 ASSKHQGMGEKLF
TRBV5-4 ASGPQTNTGELF
TRBV9 ASSVSLAGDLY
TRBV29-1 SVEVGGSTDTQY
TRBV18 ASSQSYRANSGNTIY
TRBV5-4 ASSLFGGDNEQF
TRBV13 ASSLGRGFGEQF
TRBV14 ASSFRGYEQY
TRBV27 ASSLLSTDTQY
TRBV7-2 ASSFLGERTEAF
TRBV7-2 ASSPSGVQETQY
TRBV29-1 SKGSGGRLNEQF
TRBV30 AWSATPNEKLF
TRBV30 AWSTGARGYT
TRBV21-1 ASSKKGDEFEQY